This T cell receptor (beta chain) was recovered during a study of vaccination effects on CD4 cells after COVID-19 (dated by TCRdb to between 2021 and 2022). For context, the study as a whole: Each participant received two doses of an mRNA SARS-CoV-2 vaccine, either BNT162b2 or mRNA-1273. The study compared SARS-CoV-2 spike-specific CD4+ TCR repertoires before and after mRNA vaccination in COVID-19 convalescent patients and infection-naive vaccine recipients. Altogether, around 9 COVID-19 convalescent patients and several SARS-CoV-2-naive healthy vaccine recipients made up the full study. In the study, cultures from other donors were sequenced using the Oncomine TCR Beta short-read assay on an Illumina iSeq 100. The paper as a whole reports these results and caveats: The study was limited by a small number of convalescent patients, and early post-infection timepoints were lacking. Both infection-induced and vaccine-induced clones contracted markedly at late post-vaccination timepoints, which is consistent with waning T cell responses. Among healthy vaccine recipients, nearly all vaccine-induced clones were SARS-CoV-2 mono-reactive, and just 1 of 255 was cross-reactive with common cold coronaviruses.

To identify antigen-specific CD4+ T cell clonotypes by their expansion, the ViraFEST assay first stimulated PBMC with viral peptide pools and then applied TCR sequencing. After around 11 days of culture, CD4+ T cells were isolated with the EasySep CD4+ T cell isolation kit. Negative nucleocapsid antibody results before and after vaccination confirmed that the healthy vaccine recipients had no prior SARS-CoV-2 infection. Each well held under 2.5 million PBMC cultured in IMDM containing approximately 5% human AB serum, roughly 9.6 IU/ml IL-2 and gentamicin, along with around 9.1 ug/ml peptides. Half of the culture medium was replaced with fresh IL-2-containing medium on days 3 and 7. Each peptide stimulation condition was cultured in triplicate wells unless otherwise noted. PBMC were separated from whole blood using Ficoll-Paque Plus gradient centrifugation and were then either cryopreserved at -140C or used fresh. The spike proteins of SARS-CoV-2 and of the common cold coronaviruses HCoV-NL63, HCoV-OC43 and HCoV-229E were spanned by overlapping peptide pools. Genomic DNA was extracted from cultured CD4+ T cells with the QIAamp micro DNA kit.

Library preparation employed the immunoSEQ multiplex PCR assay. DNA from the CD4+ T cells that had been cultured and isolated underwent TCR beta CDR3 sequencing. In the original analysis: The analysis removed non-productive TCR sequences, trimmed reads to the CDR3 region, and retained only CDR3s that were 7 or more amino acids long. The MANAFEST web app was used to identify antigen-specific clonotypes by comparing expansion in peptide wells with expansion in reference cultures. Positive clones required FDR<0.05 expansion versus reference and all other wells, odds ratio above 5, and frequency above 0.1% in two replicate wells. A clonotype was called cross-reactive if it was significantly expanded both in SARS-CoV-2 spike wells and in at least one common cold coronavirus spike condition. Levenshtein distance calculated with the stringdist R package was used to assess CDR3 similarity, and unrooted trees were constructed with ape in R 3.6.1. TCRdb took over this immuneACCESS table, retaining in-frame rearrangements with V and J assigned. Such tables are incomplete; in checked studies, under half of the missing clones stem from an unresolved V gene, and the remainder is unexplained. V and J calls and clone size are copied from that table; D and trimming were computed from the DNA. The sample profile shows about 14,000 clones; over 65% of them were found once. About a quarter of the sample is taken by the ten largest.

CDR1 and CDR2 were assigned from the germline V gene as SNHLY and FYNNEI. Reading from cysteine to phenylalanine, the CDR3 counts 13 amino acids. The read is trimmed to its CDR3 DNA, 39 bases read in frame from base 1. The V and J ends are trimmed by 4 bases and 5 bases, leaving 11 bases between them. Concerning this clone: Its antigen remains unidentified. Base qualities are not provided; no much larger clone lies one nucleotide away.

This sequence originates from a human donor who received a COVID-19 vaccine. This sequence uses TRBV2 and TRBJ2-5, with TRBD1 as a weak D call on 6 bases. The sequencing here drew on CD4+ T cells from PBMCs cultured with HCoV-229E spike peptides, taken before COVID-19 vaccination. In light of the paper, this sample's cell subset or site label describes: HCoV-229E spike overlapping peptide pool stimulation. The CDR3 amino acid sequence is: CASSAGAGETQYF. The DNA reads TGTGCCAGCAGTGCAGGGGCAGGGGAGACCCAGTACTTC.